The 7 T cell receptor beta chains listed next were all sequenced from one sample in a study of low-dose radiotherapy and immunotherapy resistance in tumors. TCR amplification ran 20 PCR cycles using constant-region and V-primer adapter primers. TCRdb called the reads again in MiXCR, with one record for every CDR3 protein. This sample has over 50,000 distinct CDR3 sequences; roughly a third occur once, and the top ten carry 8% to 10%. Time point meaning: after trial treatment. This sample's treatment: LDRT plus nivolumab, ipilimumab, low-dose cyclophosphamide and aspirin (RACIN trial). Sequencing was performed on PBMCs, taken after low-dose radiotherapy plus immunotherapy. These TCRs come from a male donor with rectosigmoid adenocarcinoma.

The V gene is TRBV6-6, the J gene TRBJ2-3; TRBD2 matches 7 bases. The CDR3 is made up of 12 amino acids. The J segment lost 11 bases and the V segment lost 1 base, leaving 3 bases of the junction unmatched. Germline V gives CDR1 MNHNY, CDR2 SVGAGI (reference sequence). This CDR3 reads CASSYYGGKQYF. CDR3 in DNA: TGTGCCAGCAGTTACTACGGGGGGAAGCAGTATTTT.

As to this clonotype: With a far larger clone one base away, a read error is the likely cause. The chain employs TRBV7-2 and TRBJ2-1; D remains unclear. Germline V CDR1 and CDR2: SGHTA, FQGNSA. CDR3 length: 11 amino acids. The V and J ends lost 4 bases and 10 bases respectively, with 8 bases between them. Here the CDR3 reads CASSSRYEQFF. For the CDR3, the DNA is TGTGCCAGCAGCTCCCGGTACGAGCAGTTCTTC.

This clonotype has a single count. It is likely a read error: a sequence one base away is far more abundant. CDR3 sequence: CASSQHSSSSGANRDTQYF. The CDR3 DNA reads TGTGCCAGCAGCCAGCACTCCTCTTCTAGCGGGGCCAACAGAGATACGCAGTATTTT. J is TRBJ2-3 and V is TRBV1; the D call of TRBD2 is as the table states it, not checked on the DNA. TRBV1 is labeled a pseudogene. The CDR3 is 19 residues long.

Worth noting for this clonotype: A read error is likely here: a far larger clone is one base away. The CDR3 DNA reads as TGTGCCAGCAGTCTGGGGCGAGTAGGGAGAGAGCAAGAGACCCAGTTCTTC. Amino acids: CASSLGRVGREQETQFF. The chain uses TRBV6-5 and TRBJ2-1; D may correspond to TRBD1 or TRBD2 (5 bases each). CDR1 and CDR2 (germline): MNHEY, SVGAGI. The CDR3 consists of 17 residues. V dropped 5 bases and J dropped 13 bases, with 30 bases sitting between them.

This clonotype has at least ten counts. The gene calls are TRBV20-1 and TRBJ2-6; unclear D gene. The CDR3 contains 15 residues. Germline loops: CDR1 DFQATT, CDR2 SNEGSKA (reference sequence). Trimming took off 5 bases at V and 2 bases at J, with 13 bases between the two ends. This chain's CDR3 is CSARLLKPGANVLTF. In DNA, the CDR3 is TGCAGTGCTCGCCTACTCAAACCTGGGGCCAACGTCCTGACTTTC.

This clonotype came up many times. The chain combines TRBV28 with TRBJ1-6; 7 nucleotides agree with TRBD1. Germline CDR1 is MDHEN and CDR2 is SYDVKM. V lost 3 bases and J lost 6; bases outside the gene matches: 8. This CDR3 has 16 residues. The CDR3 DNA reads as TGTGCCAGCAGTTTTGGAGTAGGGACAGTTAATTCACCCCTCCACTTT. This encodes CASSFGVGTVNSPLHF.

The chain has TRBV19 and TRBJ2-1, with 9 positions matching TRBD2. J was trimmed by 4 bases and V by 5 bases; bases with no gene match: 6. This CDR3 has 15 residues. The germline gives CDR1 LNHDA, CDR2 SQIVND (reference sequence). CDR3 bases: TGTGCCAGTAGTCCTCTAGCGGGGTTGTACAATGAGCAGTTCTTC. Protein sequence: CASSPLAGLYNEQFF.